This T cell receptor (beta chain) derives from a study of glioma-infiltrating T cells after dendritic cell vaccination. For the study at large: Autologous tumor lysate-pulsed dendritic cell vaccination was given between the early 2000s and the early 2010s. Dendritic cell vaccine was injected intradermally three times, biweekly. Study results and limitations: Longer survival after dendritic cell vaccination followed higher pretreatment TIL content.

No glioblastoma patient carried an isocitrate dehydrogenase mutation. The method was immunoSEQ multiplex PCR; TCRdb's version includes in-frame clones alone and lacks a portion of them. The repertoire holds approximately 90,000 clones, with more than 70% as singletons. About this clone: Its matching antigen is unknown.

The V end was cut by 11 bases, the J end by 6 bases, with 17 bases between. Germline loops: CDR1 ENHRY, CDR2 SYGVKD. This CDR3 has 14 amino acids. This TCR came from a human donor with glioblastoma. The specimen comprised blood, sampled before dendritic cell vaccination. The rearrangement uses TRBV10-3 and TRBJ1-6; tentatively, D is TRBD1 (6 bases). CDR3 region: CASKGDLGNSPLHF. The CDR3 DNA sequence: TGTGCCTCCAAGGGGGACCTAGGTAATTCACCCCTCCACTTT.